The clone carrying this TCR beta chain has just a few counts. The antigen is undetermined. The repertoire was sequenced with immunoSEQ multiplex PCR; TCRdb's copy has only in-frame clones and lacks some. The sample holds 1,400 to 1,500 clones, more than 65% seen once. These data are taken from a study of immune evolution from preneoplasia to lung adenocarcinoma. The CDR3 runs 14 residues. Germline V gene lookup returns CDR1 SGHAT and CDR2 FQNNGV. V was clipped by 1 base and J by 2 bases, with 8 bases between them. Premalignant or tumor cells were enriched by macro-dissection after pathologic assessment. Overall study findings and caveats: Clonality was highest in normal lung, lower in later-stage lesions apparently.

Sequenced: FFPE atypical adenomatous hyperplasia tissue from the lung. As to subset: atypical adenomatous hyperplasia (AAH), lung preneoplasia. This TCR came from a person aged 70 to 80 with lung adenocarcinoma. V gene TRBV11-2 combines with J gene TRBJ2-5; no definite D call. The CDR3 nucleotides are TGTGCCAGCAGCTTAGTGGCGGCACAAGAGACCCAGTACTTC. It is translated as CASSLVAAQETQYF.